This TCR beta chain was recovered during a study of cytomegalovirus exposure and HLA in healthy donors. The primer mix had 60 Vbeta and 13 Jbeta primers. Here immunoSEQ multiplex PCR was the method, and the copy in TCRdb shows in-frame clones only, minus some. The data show roughly 130,000 clones, about 82% seen once. Unmatched junction bases numbered 10, after V lost 6 bases and J lost 5 bases. This CDR3 spans 15 amino acids. Germline V lookup: CDR1 MNHEY, CDR2 SVGAGI. Concerning this clone: Its antigen remains unidentified.

Whole-study results and caveats: Both high specificity and high sensitivity reportedly marked the classifier's diagnosis of cytomegalovirus status.

Sequenced sample: PBMCs. The receptor was isolated from a boy younger than 18 in good health and CMV-seronegative. The chain couples TRBV6-5 to TRBJ2-7; 10 bases match TRBD1. The chain's CDR3 is CASSPSSGTGDEQYF. Here the CDR3 DNA reads TGTGCCAGCAGCCCAAGCTCCGGGACAGGGGACGAGCAGTACTTC.